This T cell receptor beta chain stems from a study of blood T cells in healthy people across ages. Trimming removed 4 bases from V and 1 base from J, with 11 bases in between. The V gene's germline CDR1 is MNHEY and CDR2 SVGAGI. This CDR3 has 14 residues. The use of a sample-barcoded 5' primer and a J-beta primer mix characterized a second PCR of about 7 to 12 cycles. TCRdb reprocessed the 5' RACE reads with MiXCR, giving one entry per CDR3 protein. The sample lists fewer than 1,000,000 distinct CDR3 sequences; under 45% were seen once. The specimen sequenced was blood. This sequence joins TRBV6-5 and TRBJ2-7, with D possibly being TRBD1 (6 bases). The clonotype comes from a man in his 60s in good health. The CDR3, as DNA: TGTGCCAGCAGTTCCCTGACAGGTTCCTACGAGCAGTACTTC. This codes for CASSSLTGSYEQYF.